Listed below are T cell receptor beta chains from one sample, sequenced in a study of blood T cell repertoires in COVID-19. Sequenced by immunoSEQ multiplex PCR; TCRdb stores in-frame clones only, minus some. The top ten hold roughly 17% of the sample, which has around 100,000 clones, about nine tenths seen once. Material: peripheral blood. Receptors originate from a man aged 45-65 years with acute or convalescent COVID-19. CDR3s include the opening cysteine and the closing phenylalanine or tryptophan. Each record gives: clone size, J gene, V gene, D gene, CDR3 protein, CDR3 DNA. A D gene is named only where the DNA matches it firmly. Expanded clones are given a class, and other clones once, few, many or no size at all.

>-|TRBJ1-6|TRBV14|-
CASSQDRSVRGSPLHF
TGTGCCAGCAGCCAAGATAGGTCGGTGAGAGGGTCACCCCTCCACTTT
>-|TRBJ2-1|TRBV9|TRBD1
CASSVDVGQGNYNEQFF
TGTGCCAGCAGCGTAGATGTGGGACAGGGGAACTACAATGAGCAGTTCTTC
>once|TRBJ1-1|TRBV5-1|-
CASRREGQPNTEAFF
TGCGCCAGCAGAAGGGAGGGACAACCGAACACTGAAGCTTTCTTT
>-|TRBJ1-4|TRBV7-8|TRBD1
CASSVLGQGGEKLFF
TGTGCCAGCAGCGTGCTGGGACAGGGGGGGGAAAAACTGTTTTTT
>few|TRBJ2-7|TRBV29-1|-
CSVYRVVGEQYF
TGCAGCGTTTACAGGGTGGTAGGCGAGCAGTACTTC
>-|TRBJ2-7|TRBV19|-
CASSIDQGTEHEQYF
TGTGCCAGTAGTATAGATCAGGGGACGGAACACGAGCAGTACTTC
>-|TRBJ2-5|TRBV15|TRBD1
CATSRGPGGQETQYF
TGTGCCACCAGCAGAGGCCCAGGGGGACAAGAGACCCAGTACTTC
>-|TRBJ2-5|TRBV7-9|-
CASSLIGGGVETQYF
TGTGCCAGCAGCTTAATTGGGGGGGGCGTGGAGACCCAGTACTTC
>-|TRBJ2-2|TRBV3-1/TRBV3-2|TRBD2
CASSQGWGGTGELFF
TGTGCCAGCAGCCAAGGATGGGGGGGAACCGGGGAGCTGTTTTTT
>-|TRBJ2-7|TRBV7-8|TRBD2
CASSLVRTGKLAGGREQYF
TGTGCCAGCAGCTTAGTGCGGACAGGGAAACTAGCGGGGGGGAGGGAGCAGTACTTC
>-|TRBJ1-3|TRBV5-6|TRBD1
CASSDRVPLSGNTIYF
TGTGCCAGCAGCGACAGGGTCCCTCTCTCTGGAAACACCATATATTTT
>-|TRBJ2-7|TRBV12-3/TRBV12-4|-
CATGSPNSYEQYF
TGTGCCACCGGGTCGCCTAACTCCTACGAGCAGTACTTC
>once|TRBJ1-1|TRBV10-3|-
CAIKGVGTEAFF
TGTGCCATCAAGGGGGTAGGCACTGAAGCTTTCTTT
>-|TRBJ2-5|TRBV5-4|-
CASSLEFNRETQYF
TGTGCCAGCAGCTTGGAGTTCAATCGGGAGACCCAGTACTTC
>-|TRBJ1-4|TRBV3-1/TRBV3-2|-
CASSQEGGGTWNEKLFF
TGTGCCAGCAGCCAAGAAGGCGGGGGAACTTGGAATGAAAAACTGTTTTTT
>-|TRBJ1-4|TRBV27|-
CASSFWLHEKLFF
TGTGCCAGCAGTTTTTGGCTTCATGAAAAACTGTTTTTT
>once|TRBJ1-1|TRBV6-2/TRBV6-3|-
CASSSPRGVGTEAFF
TGTGCCAGCAGTTCCCCCCGCGGGGTGGGCACTGAAGCTTTCTTT
>-|TRBJ2-1|TRBV5-1|-
CASSPPGNEQFF
TGCGCCAGCAGCCCCCCGGGCAATGAGCAGTTCTTC
>-|TRBJ2-3|TRBV18|-
CASSPWTEGTDTQYF
TGTGCCAGCTCACCCTGGACGGAGGGGACAGATACGCAGTATTTT
>few|TRBJ1-4|TRBV3-1/TRBV3-2|TRBD1
CASSQDLGQGGNEKLFF
TGTGCCAGCAGCCAAGATCTAGGGCAGGGGGGAAATGAAAAACTGTTTTTT
>-|TRBJ1-3|TRBV6-5|TRBD1
CASREGQGNWNTIYF
TGTGCCAGCAGAGAGGGACAGGGCAATTGGAACACCATATATTTT
>once|TRBJ2-3|TRBV7-9|TRBD2
CASTLTGLAGTDTQYF
TGTGCCAGCACCCTAACCGGGCTAGCGGGGACAGATACGCAGTATTTT
>-|TRBJ1-6|TRBV4-3|-
CASSQDRDSPLHF
TGCGCCAGCAGCCAAGATCGTGATTCACCCCTCCACTTT
>-|TRBJ1-1|TRBV29-1|TRBD1
CSVEGRTGRTEAFF
TGCAGCGTTGAAGGACGGACAGGTCGAACTGAAGCTTTCTTT
>-|TRBJ2-7|TRBV7-9|TRBD1
CASSTLGQGANEQYF
TGTGCCAGCAGCACCCTGGGGCAGGGGGCCAACGAGCAGTACTTC
>-|TRBJ1-2|TRBV5-6|-
CASSTLRRGTDGYTF
TGTGCCAGCAGCACCCTTAGGCGGGGAACCGATGGCTACACCTTC
>-|TRBJ1-1|TRBV18|TRBD1
CASSLGTGGTEAFF
TGTGCCAGCTCACTTGGGACAGGGGGCACTGAAGCTTTCTTT
>-|TRBJ1-4|TRBV15|-
CATSRDPGSGEKLFF
TGTGCCACCAGCAGAGATCCAGGGTCTGGGGAAAAACTGTTTTTT
>-|TRBJ1-1|TRBV19|-
CASNPRGRAGTEAFF
TGTGCCAGTAATCCGAGGGGCAGGGCGGGAACTGAAGCTTTCTTT
>few|TRBJ2-7|TRBV6-5|TRBD1
CASSYSPGTVTYEQYF
TGTGCCAGCAGTTACTCGCCGGGGACAGTTACCTACGAGCAGTACTTC
>-|TRBJ1-2|TRBV5-6|TRBD1
CASSAGQAEGYTF
TGTGCCAGCAGCGCGGGACAGGCGGAGGGCTACACCTTC
>-|TRBJ1-3|TRBV6-5|-
CASSLQGGGNTIYF
TGTGCCAGCAGCCTACAGGGTGGCGGAAACACCATATATTTT
>-|TRBJ1-2|TRBV6-5|-
CASTLGWAEYGYTF
TGTGCCAGCACCCTTGGATGGGCAGAATATGGCTACACCTTC
>-|TRBJ1-4|TRBV5-1|TRBD1
CASSPGTVERELFF
TGCGCCAGCAGCCCTGGGACAGTCGAAAGAGAACTGTTTTTT
>-|TRBJ1-1|TRBV5-1|-
CASSPRSSNTEAFF
TGCGCCAGCAGCCCAAGGAGCTCGAACACTGAAGCTTTCTTT
>-|TRBJ2-5|TRBV6-2/TRBV6-3|-
CASSLGRWQETQYF
TGTGCCAGCAGCTTAGGGAGATGGCAAGAGACCCAGTACTTC
>once|TRBJ2-3|TRBV14|-
CASSRGLTQRPDTQYF
TGTGCCAGCAGCCGAGGACTCACCCAGAGGCCAGATACGCAGTATTTT
>once|TRBJ1-4|TRBV6-5|-
CASSPDGGFWEKLFF
TGTGCCAGCAGTCCCGACGGGGGTTTCTGGGAAAAACTGTTTTTT
>-|TRBJ1-1|TRBV6-6|-
CASRQGTEAFF
TGTGCCAGCAGGCAGGGCACTGAAGCTTTCTTT
>-|TRBJ2-1|TRBV11-1|TRBD1
CASSWTGSSAYNEQFF
TGTGCCAGCAGCTGGACAGGTTCATCTGCCTACAATGAGCAGTTCTTC
>few|TRBJ2-1|TRBV20-1|-
CSGRVVNEQFF
TGCAGTGGCAGGGTTGTGAATGAGCAGTTCTTC
>-|TRBJ2-1|TRBV6-1|-
CASSDGVYNEQFF
TGTGCCAGCAGTGATGGAGTTTACAATGAGCAGTTCTTC
>-|TRBJ2-7|TRBV9|TRBD1
CASSGQGTDSYEQYF
TGTGCCAGCAGCGGACAGGGTACGGATTCCTACGAGCAGTACTTC
>few|TRBJ2-2|TRBV4-1|TRBD2
CASSTGGTSGGKNTGELFF
TGCGCCAGCAGCACCGGAGGGACTAGCGGGGGGAAGAACACCGGGGAGCTGTTTTTT
>-|TRBJ2-2|TRBV5-8|TRBD2
CASSLGTSGGGELFF
TGTGCCAGCAGCTTAGGGACTAGCGGTGGCGGGGAGCTGTTTTTT
>-|TRBJ1-1|TRBV6-5|TRBD1
CASRPGTGRTFF
TGTGCCAGCAGGCCCGGGACAGGGAGAACTTTCTTT
>-|TRBJ1-2|TRBV15|-
CATSRAEGGYTF
TGTGCCACCAGCAGAGCGGAGGGGGGCTACACCTTC
>-|TRBJ2-5|TRBV11-3|-
CASSQVGETQYF
TGTGCCAGCAGCCAGGTTGGAGAGACCCAGTACTTC
>-|TRBJ1-4|TRBV7-6|-
CASSPGGEKLFF
TGTGCCAGCAGCCCCGGGGGGGAAAAACTGTTTTTT
>-|TRBJ1-5|TRBV19|TRBD1
CASSSGQGTVPQPQHF
TGTGCCAGTAGCTCGGGACAGGGTACGGTTCCGCAGCCCCAGCATTTT
>-|TRBJ2-5|TRBV19|TRBD2
CASSTGLGETQYF
TGTGCCAGTAGTACGGGACTAGGGGAGACCCAGTACTTC
>-|TRBJ2-1|TRBV18|-
CASSHTDTGEQFF
TGTGCCAGCTCACACACGGACACCGGTGAGCAGTTCTTC
>-|TRBJ2-7|TRBV6-5|-
CASSYGTSAYEQYF
TGTGCCAGCAGTTACGGGACATCGGCCTACGAGCAGTACTTC